The subject of this entry is one T cell receptor beta chain. Its specificity is not known. Assay: immunoSEQ multiplex PCR; the TCRdb copy retains only in-frame clones and omits some. The sample has approximately 140,000 clones, roughly 90% seen once; the top ten hold around 1.7%. The data derive from a study of T cells in localized non-small cell lung cancer. Overall study results and limits: Longer overall survival accompanied higher blood T cell density. Researchers found a median around 50 of the top 100 tumor clones in adjacent lung.

The V and J ends lost 0 bases and 4 bases, in that order; junction bases with no gene match: 14. Germline CDR1 MGHRA, CDR2 YSYEKL. The CDR3 totals 18 residues. Sequenced material: peripheral blood, taken before any cancer treatment. The rearrangement joins TRBV4-1 to TRBJ2-5, with 7 bases aligning to TRBD1. This receptor was obtained from a female donor aged 60 or older with stage I lung adenocarcinoma. The CDR3 loop is CASSQEFRSGTAVETQYF. CDR3 coding DNA: TGCGCCAGCAGCCAAGAATTTAGGTCAGGGACAGCGGTAGAGACCCAGTACTTC.